This T cell receptor (beta chain) was captured by sequencing in a study of T-cell memory formation after mild COVID-19 (dated by TCRdb to the early 2020s). Broadly, across the study: TCR sequence clusters from the two donors were largely donor specific. Two young, previously healthy adult volunteers, one female and one male, were included in the cohort. Longitudinal TCRalpha and TCRbeta repertoire sequencing tracked T-cell clones expanding and contracting after mild COVID-19 in a couple of donors. Overall study outcomes, separate from this receptor: Only a couple of mild cases were covered in the study, and larger cohorts including severe cases with pre-infection samples were considered necessary. Contracting CD4+ clones turned up mainly in the CM and EM memory subsets, whereas EMRA was where CD8+ clones were enriched. Some responding clones were detected in pre-infection memory, suggesting pre-existing cross-reactive memory T cells joined the SARS-CoV-2 response. Whether the second-wave clones peaking on day 37 were SARS-CoV-2 specific was not confirmed. From day 15 to 85, contracting clones showed balanced CD4/CD8 phenotypes, whereas a second wave of clones that expanded from day 15 to 37 leaned towards CD4+.

This clonotype was detected a few times. What antigen it recognizes has not been identified. Within one base of it there is no much larger clone, and no base qualities were kept. Ficoll-Paque density gradient centrifugation was used to isolate PBMCs. Reading from cysteine to phenylalanine, the CDR3 counts 14 amino acids. Only CDR3 DNA remains: 42 bases, in frame from the first base. CDR1 and CDR2 were assigned from the germline V gene as SGHRS and YFSETQ. Relative to germline, V is missing 4 bases and J is missing 8 bases, with 9 bases of the junction outside any gene match. These reads were obtained on an Illumina NovaSeq 6000. cDNA libraries for TCRalpha and TCRbeta were prepared by 5'RACE using constant-segment primers, with sample barcodes and unique molecular identifiers added. RNA was extracted from every sample with Trizol reagent. Amplification of the libraries took two PCR steps, and the second step added a second sample barcode plus Illumina TruSeq adapters. Sequencing of libraries was performed on an Illumina NovaSeq with 2 x 150 bp paired-end reads. From the authors' description of their analysis: Demultiplexing of reads and collapsing into UMI-guided consensus sequences were performed with migec v1.2.7. Using mixcr v2.1.11, the UMI consensuses were aligned to TRA and TRB V and J templates and assembled into clonotypes. Clonotypes were classified as expanded or contracted when called significant by both edgeR and NoisET, with noise models trained on biological replicates. edgeR calls used a false discovery rate-adjusted p below 0.01 and a log2 fold-change threshold of 1. As an exploratory analysis of dynamics, max-normalized trajectories of the 1000 most abundant clonotypes were examined by PCA with hierarchical clustering. The CD4 or CD8 phenotype of responding clones was assigned using the separately sequenced CD4+ and CD8+ repertoires. TCRdb handled the public reads itself, with Q25 trimming in fastp and clone calling in MiXCR, and kept productive beta chains. For every CDR3 protein sequence, its rows merge into one entry that carries the most common genes and DNA. The V and J calls were determined by TCRdb, not by the authors. This sample holds about 180,000 distinct CDR3 sequences; about a fifth were observed only once. The ten largest make up 3.9% of the sample.

The source of this sequence is a man between 18 and 29 years old who had mild COVID-19 (a few samples of this study predate the infection). The sample titles of this study are shuffled in the database, so cell type and time point are left out; the donor was told from shared clones. The V gene is TRBV5-1 and the J gene is TRBJ2-3; 8 central nucleotides agree with TRBD1. Specimen: PBMCs or a T cell subset sorted from them (not recorded which). The sequenced DNA is TGCGCCAGCAGCCCCGGGACAGGTGGGGCTACGCAGTATTTT. Translation gives CASSPGTGGATQYF.